Described below is a single T cell receptor beta chain sequence and its context. This entry comes from a study of cytomegalovirus exposure and HLA in healthy donors. Germline trimming cut 2 bases from V and 2 bases from J; bases unmatched to any gene: 7. The CDR3 totals 17 residues. Germline CDR1 and CDR2: SGHVS and FQNEAQ. Amplification used 60 Vbeta primers and 13 Jbeta primers. Clones were sequenced by immunoSEQ multiplex PCR, and TCRdb holds only the in-frame ones, with some missing. The sample shows under 60,000 clones, approximately 84% of them seen only once. This sequence originates from a man between 45 and 60 years old in good health and CMV-seronegative. The chain couples TRBV7-8 to TRBJ1-3, with TRBD1 identical over 9 bases. Sequencing was carried out using PBMCs. The CDR3 sequence: CASSLRTGDLTGNTIYF. CDR3 coding DNA: TGTGCCAGCAGCTTAAGGACAGGGGACTTAACTGGAAACACCATATATTTT.